Sequencing of this T cell receptor (beta chain) was carried out in a study of blood T cells in healthy people across ages. The CDR3 runs 15 residues. Trimming cost V 8 bases and J 2 bases; bases outside gene matches: 8. Germline loops: CDR1 MNHNS, CDR2 SASEGT. In its sample, this clonotype was seen a few times. A second PCR of about 6 to 12 cycles used a sample-barcoded 5' primer and a J-beta primer mix. Via MiXCR, TCRdb re-called the 5' RACE reads, giving one row per CDR3 protein. The sample contains 1.5 million to 2 million distinct CDR3 sequences, about 30% of which appear only once. The chain employs TRBV6-1 and TRBJ1-1, with TRBD1 matching over 10 bases. The sequenced material came from blood. The TCR originated in a woman aged 25 to 39 in good health. CDR3 in DNA: TGTGCCAGCCGGATCCGACAGGGGGCAAACACTGAAGCTTTCTTT. Its protein is CASRIRQGANTEAFF.